This paragraph covers one TCR beta chain sequence. The antigen is unknown. One end of the junction fails to match germline, which may point to a read error. The PCR used 60 Vbeta and 13 Jbeta primers. Sequenced by immunoSEQ multiplex PCR; TCRdb stores in-frame clones only, minus some. Among approximately 70,000 clones listed, 74% were seen once. The sample is drawn from a study of cytomegalovirus exposure and HLA in healthy donors. Study-wide findings and caveats: In a later analysis, compared with equally common non-associated chains, HLA-associated beta chains were more expanded.

This clonotype was sampled from a human donor in good health. The source material was PBMCs.

CDR3 protein: CTSSQVKREDTEAFF. CDR3 DNA: TGCACCAGCAGCCAGGTCAAGAGAGAAGACACTGAAGCTTTCTTT. This chain uses TRBV4-1 with TRBJ1-1; unclear D gene. CDR1 is MGHRA, CDR2 YSYEKL, per germline. This CDR3 contains 15 residues.